Listed here are 21 T cell receptor beta chains from one sample, sequenced in a study of blood T cell repertoires in COVID-19. Clones were read by immunoSEQ multiplex PCR, and TCRdb kept only the in-frame ones, dropping some. The repertoire holds some 200,000 clones, with roughly 79% as singletons. Sequencing was done on a sample of peripheral blood. The receptors shown here come from a middle-aged woman with COVID-19, enrolled during active disease.

This clone was counted a single time. The chain employs TRBV7-8 and TRBJ1-6; 7 bases are a match to TRBD1. The CDR3 totals 14 residues. Trimming cost V 9 bases and J 6 bases; bases outside gene matches: 8. Germline V lookup: CDR1 SGHVS, CDR2 FQNEAQ. The CDR3 region has the DNA TGTGCCAGTAAGAGGACAGGATTTAATTCACCCCTCCACTTT. Residues: CASKRTGFNSPLHF.

This clone has just one count. This rearrangement joins TRBV11-2 to TRBJ2-7; TRBD2 matches at 11 bases. The CDR3 runs 15 residues. After removal of 3 bases from V and 2 bases from J, the junction contained 3 bases not matched to a gene. Germline CDR1 and CDR2: SGHAT and FQNNGV. CDR3 residues: CASSFSGRDTYEQYF. CDR3 bases: TGTGCCAGCAGCTTTAGCGGGAGGGACACCTACGAGCAGTACTTC.

J is TRBJ2-7 and V is TRBV6-1; TRBD1 matches at 7 bases. The germline gives CDR1 MNHNS, CDR2 SASEGT. This CDR3 contains 13 residues. V shed 5 bases, J shed 5 bases, and the junction held 6 bases outside the gene matches. CDR3 amino acids: CASSIGTVNEQYV. CDR3 bases: TGTGCCAGCAGTATTGGGACAGTCAACGAGCAGTACGTC.

The CDR3 DNA reads as TGCAGCGTTCACACGTTGCGGGACTCTATCACAGATACGCAGTATTTT. Encoded protein: CSVHTLRDSITDTQYF. The chain joins TRBV29-1 to TRBJ2-3, with a tentative D call TRBD2 (6 bases). CDR1 is SQVTM and CDR2 is ANQGSEA in the germline V gene. The CDR3 loop spans 16 amino acids. The germline V and J ends were trimmed by 5 bases and 2 bases, with 20 bases remaining between them.

This clone was detected only a few times. The chain recombines TRBV28 with TRBJ1-5, with a tentative D call TRBD1 (6 bases). The CDR3 is made up of 15 amino acids. Trimming pared 5 bases from V and 2 bases from J, leaving 13 bases between. CDR1 MDHEN and CDR2 SYDVKM come from the germline V gene. The CDR3 DNA reads TGTGCCAGCAGTATGGGACATTGGGGCAATCAGCCCCAGCATTTT. Translating gives CASSMGHWGNQPQHF.

This rearrangement joins TRBV6-1 to TRBJ1-2; 8 bases match TRBD1. The CDR3 is 17 amino acids. V trimming: 0 bases; J trimming: 5 bases; junction bases outside the gene matches: 11. Germline V gives CDR1 MNHNS, CDR2 SASEGT. The CDR3 region is CASSEARAGGFGYGYTF. DNA of the CDR3: TGTGCCAGCAGTGAAGCTAGGGCAGGGGGCTTTGGGTATGGCTACACCTTC.

The chain links TRBV29-1 to TRBJ1-2; D unresolved. This CDR3 comprises 12 residues. V gave up 3 bases and J gave up 4 bases, with 9 bases separating them. Germline V gene lookup returns CDR1 SQVTM and CDR2 ANQGSEA. The chain's CDR3 is CSVDGVSYGYTF. The DNA of the CDR3 is TGCAGCGTTGATGGAGTTAGCTATGGCTACACCTTC.

The rearrangement uses TRBV7-8 and TRBJ2-5, with D unclear. The CDR3 spans 15 residues. Germline assignment: CDR1 SGHVS and CDR2 FQNEAQ. Trimming removed 4 bases from V and 5 bases from J, with 17 bases in between. The CDR3 DNA reads as TGTGCCAGCAGCTCCCCCGATCGAGTCGAGGAGACCCAGTACTTC. This gives the protein CASSSPDRVEETQYF.

This clone has just one count. This sequence joins TRBV18 and TRBJ2-4; 14 bases agree with TRBD2. Germline V CDR1 and CDR2: KGHSH, LQKENI. The CDR3 has 20 residues. Trimming took 5 bases from V and 0 from J; bases not matched to a gene: 12. The CDR3 protein is CASSSLPPTSGRVAKNIQYF. The CDR3 DNA sequence: TGTGCCAGCTCATCCTTACCACCGACTAGCGGGAGGGTAGCCAAAAACATTCAGTACTTC.

This rearrangement joins TRBV6-1 to TRBJ1-5; D gene unclear. Trimming stripped 1 base from V and 0 bases from J, with 4 bases between. The length of the CDR3 is 14 residues. The V gene's germline CDR1 is MNHNS and CDR2 SASEGT. The CDR3 bases are TGTGCCAGCAGTGAAGGTCGTAGCAATCAGCCCCAGCATTTT. Protein sequence: CASSEGRSNQPQHF.

This sequence joins TRBV5-6 and TRBJ2-1; D is perhaps TRBD1 (5 bases). Trimming removed 4 bases from V and 4 bases from J, with 15 bases in between. Germline assignment: CDR1 SGHDT and CDR2 YYEEEE. CDR3 size: 15 residues. The CDR3 sequence: CASSRTLTPYNEQFF. The CDR3 DNA sequence: TGTGCCAGCAGCAGGACACTAACCCCGTACAATGAGCAGTTCTTC.

Only one count was recorded for this clone. V and J are TRBV27 and TRBJ1-1, with D tentatively TRBD1 (5 bases). Trimming shortened V by 3 bases and J by 1 base, and 9 bases separated the two germline ends. CDR1 is MNHEY and CDR2 is SMNVEV in the germline V gene (reference sequence). CDR3 length: 14 amino acids. The CDR3: CASSFPGGNTEAFF. The DNA of the CDR3 is TGTGCCAGCAGTTTCCCCGGGGGGAACACTGAAGCTTTCTTT.

This sequence joins TRBV28 and TRBJ2-7; 8 nucleotides align to TRBD2. Unmatched junction bases numbered 8, after V lost 4 bases and J lost 0 bases. CDR1 MDHEN and CDR2 SYDVKM come from the germline V gene. This CDR3 has 16 amino acids. CDR3 bases: TGTGCCAGCAGTTCCTCCCGCCTAGCGGGCTCCTACGAGCAGTACTTC. Translating it yields CASSSSRLAGSYEQYF.

V gene TRBV19 combines with J gene TRBJ2-5, with D tentatively TRBD2 (5 bases). Trimming removed 8 bases from V and 4 bases from J, with 17 bases in between. Germline loops: CDR1 LNHDA, CDR2 SQIVND (reference sequence). The CDR3 length is 14 residues. The CDR3 sequence: CASRKGRERETQYF. Here the CDR3 DNA reads TGTGCCAGTCGTAAAGGACGGGAACGAGAGACCCAGTACTTC.

The CDR3 region has the DNA TGTGCCAGCAGACCCCACTGGGGGCGAGAAATTGAAGCTTTCTTT. This sequence encodes CASRPHWGREIEAFF. The rearrangement uses TRBV11-2 and TRBJ1-1; possible D gene TRBD1, 6 bases. Germline CDR1 SGHAT, CDR2 FQNNGV. This CDR3 spans 15 amino acids. V was clipped by 6 bases and J by 7 bases, with 21 bases between them.

Notes on this clone: It is likely a read error, because the conserved phenylalanine at the end of the CDR3 is missing. The gene calls are TRBV7-8 and TRBJ1-1, with 7 bases identical to TRBD1. CDR1 and CDR2 from the germline V gene are SGHVS and FQNEAQ. The CDR3 runs 14 residues. J was trimmed by 4 bases and V by 1 base; bases with no gene match: 3. CDR3: CASSLGGGFTEAFL. CDR3 nucleotides: TGTGCCAGCAGCTTAGGAGGGGGCTTCACTGAAGCTTTCCTT.

The rearrangement uses TRBV12-3 or TRBV12-4 and TRBJ1-4; D is uncertain. The CDR3 spans 13 residues. V shed 6 bases and J shed 8 bases, with 13 bases lying between them. The DNA of the CDR3 is TGTGCCAGCAGCCCGCCGAGAGAGGAAAAACTGTTTTTT. Residues: CASSPPREEKLFF.

The chain recombines TRBV29-1 with TRBJ2-1; tentatively, D is TRBD2 (5 bases). Looked up from germline, CDR1 is SQVTM and CDR2 is ANQGSEA. This CDR3 region has 14 residues. The germline V and J ends were trimmed by 4 bases and 2 bases, with 12 bases remaining between them. The CDR3 DNA sequence: TGCAGCGTTGTGGCAGCGGATACCTACAATGAGCAGTTCTTC. Translating gives CSVVAADTYNEQFF.

The J gene is TRBJ2-5, the V gene TRBV15; possibly TRBD2 for D (5 bases). Germline CDR1 is LNHNV and CDR2 is YYDKDF (reference sequence). This CDR3 has 13 amino acids. V was pared by 7 bases and J by 5 bases, with 14 bases between. For the CDR3, the DNA is TGTGCCACCAAACCACCCTCGGGGGAGACCCAGTACTTC. This translates into CATKPPSGETQYF.

Note on this clone: This same CDR3 is encoded by further DNA sequences in the sample. CDR3 region: CASSLGQANTGELFF. CDR3 nucleotides: TGTGCCAGCAGCTTAGGACAGGCCAACACCGGGGAGCTGTTTTTT. This chain links TRBV11-2 with TRBJ2-2; perhaps TRBD1 as D (6 bases). Between the trimmed V and J ends, which lost 1 base and 2 bases, there was a span of 8 bases. Germline V CDR1 and CDR2: SGHAT, FQNNGV. This CDR3 spans 15 amino acids.

The rearrangement uses TRBV12-3 or TRBV12-4 and TRBJ1-5; possibly TRBD1 for D (5 bases). With 6 bases removed from V and 5 bases from J, the gap between germline ends came to 8 bases. CDR3 size: 12 residues. CDR3 residues: CASRQGDQPQHF. The CDR3 DNA reads TGTGCCAGCAGACAAGGGGATCAGCCCCAGCATTTT.